Below, 26 T cell receptor beta chains from the same sample are listed, as sequenced in a study of radiotherapy plus CTLA-4 blockade in lung cancer (dated by TCRdb to between 2018 and 2020). The library was prepared using the immunoSEQ multiplex PCR assay. As stored in TCRdb, this immuneACCESS dataset retains in-frame rearrangements with V and J assigned. A fraction of the clones does not appear; measured against another copy, unresolved V genes explain less than half of the discrepancy, and the remainder lacks a known reason. The table for this sample lists roughly 77,000 clones; 74% of them were counted only once. In total, the top ten clones hold roughly a tenth of the sample. This specimen was peripheral blood, taken from a patient treated with radiotherapy plus ipilimumab. These TCRs come from a human donor with non-small cell lung cancer whose response to radiotherapy plus ipilimumab could not be evaluated.

This clone occurred once. The gene calls are TRBV9 and TRBJ2-2, with TRBD1 matching 9 bases. CDR1 SGDLS and CDR2 YYNGEE come from the germline V gene. Losses at the gene ends were 5 bases for V and 2 bases for J; bases not matched to a gene: 10. The CDR3 runs 17 residues. CDR3 region: CASSGLGQGRNTGELFF. The CDR3 DNA reads as TGTGCCAGCAGTGGGCTCGGACAGGGGCGAAACACCGGGGAGCTGTTTTTT. The variable domain in full, with the rest retrieved from reference TRBV9 and TRBJ2-2, is DSGVTQTPKHLITATGQRVTLRCSPRSGDLSVYWYQQSLDQGLQFLIQYYNGEERAKGNILERFSAQQFPDLHSELNLSSLELGDSALYFCASSGLGQGRNTGELFFGEGSRLTVL.

V gene TRBV30 combines with J gene TRBJ2-7; no reliable D call. The CDR3 is 11 residues long. CDR1 GTSNPN and CDR2 SVGIG come from the germline V gene (reference sequence). The germline V and J ends were trimmed by 2 bases and 2 bases, with 4 bases remaining between them. For the CDR3, the DNA is TGTGCCTGGAGTCCTGCCTACGAGCAGTACTTC. Its translation: CAWSPAYEQYF.

This clone was observed a handful of times. This chain uses TRBV28 with TRBJ2-4; 9 bases match TRBD1. CDR3 length: 14 residues. Looked up from germline, CDR1 is MDHEN and CDR2 is SYDVKM. V lost 5 bases to trimming and J lost 6 bases; unmatched junction nucleotides: 5. CDR3: CASSPRQGVNIQYF. In DNA form, the CDR3 reads TGTGCCAGCAGTCCAAGACAGGGGGTAAACATTCAGTACTTC.

The chain recombines TRBV19 with TRBJ1-2; 9 positions agree with TRBD1. The CDR3 sequence is 13 residues long. Trimming took 3 bases from V and 6 from J; bases not matched to a gene: 2. Germline CDR1 LNHDA, CDR2 SQIVND (reference sequence). The DNA for the CDR3 is TGTGCCAGTAGTATCCGGGACAGGGATGGCTACACCTTC. Encoded protein: CASSIRDRDGYTF.

This sequence joins TRBV6-1 and TRBJ1-6; D unresolved. The CDR3 has 15 amino acids. Trimming cost V 6 bases and J 9 bases, with 18 bases left between them. Germline assignment: CDR1 MNHNS and CDR2 SASEGT. CDR3 residues: CASSTETSRGSPLHF. Written as DNA, the CDR3 is TGTGCCAGCAGCACCGAGACCTCCAGAGGTTCACCCCTCCACTTT.

This clone was counted between two and nine times. Compared with germline, one end of the junction differs, possibly owing to a read error. V is TRBV27 and J is TRBJ1-5, with D unresolved. There are 15 residues in the CDR3. Germline CDR1 is MNHEY and CDR2 is SMNVEV (reference sequence). CDR3 sequence reads: CASSLYSHSNQPQHF. The CDR3 DNA is TGTGCCAGCAGCTTATACAGCCATAGCAATCAGCCCCAGCATTTT.

The chain carries TRBV28 and TRBJ2-7; TRBD2 might be the D (5 bases). CDR3 length equals 12 residues. Germline CDR1 is MDHEN and CDR2 is SYDVKM. Trimming shortened V by 3 bases and J by 3 bases, and 6 bases separated the two germline ends. CDR3 in DNA: TGTGCCAGCAGTTTTGCGGGCTACGAGCAGTACTTC. This codes for CASSFAGYEQYF.

This clone was recorded once. The chain joins TRBV7-3 to TRBJ2-3, with D perhaps TRBD1 (6 bases). The CDR3 runs to 18 residues. Germline CDR1 and CDR2: SGHTA and FQGTGA. V lost 1 base and J 1 base, leaving 18 bases between the germline ends. CDR3 in DNA: TGTGCCAGCAGCTTAAGTATAAGGGGGACCGCGGGCACAGATACGCAGTATTTT. Translating gives CASSLSIRGTAGTDTQYF.

The gene calls are TRBV7-9 and TRBJ2-5; 12 positions match TRBD2. There are 15 residues in the CDR3. Germline loops: CDR1 SEHNR, CDR2 FQNEAQ (reference sequence). Losses at the gene ends were 3 bases for V and 5 bases for J; bases not matched to a gene: 4. The CDR3 DNA is TGTGCCAGCAGCTTGAGACTAGCGGGGGAGGAGACCCAGTACTTC. Encoded protein: CASSLRLAGEETQYF.

The rearrangement links TRBV4-1 to TRBJ1-4; no definite D call. Trimming removed 3 bases at V and 2 bases at J, with 16 bases between. The CDR3 totals 17 residues. Per the germline V gene, CDR1 is MGHRA and CDR2 is YSYEKL. The CDR3 spells CASSHSPPRVTNEKLFF. The DNA for the CDR3 is TGCGCCAGCAGCCATAGCCCGCCCCGGGTGACTAATGAAAAACTGTTTTTT.

A single count supports this clone. V gene TRBV5-5 combines with J gene TRBJ1-3; D gene ambiguous. The CDR3 is made up of 14 amino acids. V dropped 4 bases and J dropped 1 base, with 9 bases sitting between them. Germline-derived CDR1 and CDR2 are SGHKS and YYEKEE (reference sequence). The CDR3 nucleotides are TGTGCCAGCAGCGGCACGCGGTCTGGAAACACCATATATTTT. This codes for CASSGTRSGNTIYF.

This clone was recorded a few times. This chain connects TRBV5-1 to TRBJ1-4; the D is unclear. This CDR3 spans 15 amino acids. From germline, CDR1 is SGHRS and CDR2 YFSETQ. The ends were cut back, 2 bases at V and 4 bases at J, with 12 bases in the middle. The CDR3 spells CASSLGSERNEKLFF. Written as DNA, the CDR3 is TGCGCCAGCAGCTTAGGTTCTGAGCGTAATGAAAAACTGTTTTTT.

The J gene is TRBJ1-6, the V gene TRBV4-1; possible D gene TRBD1, 6 bases. The CDR3 contains 18 residues. Looked up from germline, CDR1 is MGHRA and CDR2 is YSYEKL. Deletions cut 1 base from V and 7 bases from J, with 20 bases between. CDR3 bases: TGCGCCAGCAGCCAAGGACAGTTTGGTCTCACAGGGAATTCACCCCTCCACTTT. As protein: CASSQGQFGLTGNSPLHF.

The rearrangement joins TRBV9 to TRBJ1-5, with D unresolved. Looked up from germline, CDR1 is SGDLS and CDR2 is YYNGEE. The CDR3 length is 15 residues. With 4 bases removed from V and 0 bases from J, the gap between germline ends came to 11 bases. The CDR3 loop is CASSPSEDSNQPQHF. The CDR3 DNA reads TGTGCCAGCAGCCCCTCGGAGGATAGCAATCAGCCCCAGCATTTT.

The chain employs TRBV28 and TRBJ1-3; TRBD1 is a possible D gene (5 bases). This CDR3 spans 14 amino acids. Looked up from germline, CDR1 is MDHEN and CDR2 is SYDVKM. V was clipped by 5 bases and J by 5 bases, with 13 bases between them. The CDR3 sequence is CASSKDIARNTIYF. The CDR3 DNA is TGTGCCAGCAGTAAGGACATCGCTAGAAACACCATATATTTT.

CDR3 sequence reads: CASSQDYQGNYGYTF. For the CDR3, the DNA is TGTGCCAGCAGCCAAGATTATCAGGGCAACTATGGCTACACCTTC. This chain connects TRBV5-3 to TRBJ1-2; a weak D match, TRBD1 (5 bases). TRBV5-3 carries the ORF label, with uncertain function. CDR3 length: 15 amino acids. Trimming cost V 8 bases and J 2 bases, with 19 bases left between them.

The genes are TRBV19 and TRBJ1-5; 8 bases line up with TRBD1. V gave up 7 bases and J gave up 2 bases; unmatched junction bases: 4. The CDR3 contains 14 residues. From germline, CDR1 is LNHDA and CDR2 SQIVND (reference sequence). The chain's CDR3 is CASTVDRGNQPQHF. CDR3 bases: TGTGCCAGTACTGTGGACAGGGGCAATCAGCCCCAGCATTTT.

The V gene is TRBV19, the J gene TRBJ2-7, with TRBD1 matching over 8 bases. CDR1 and CDR2 from the germline V gene are LNHDA and SQIVND (reference sequence). The CDR3 length is 16 residues. V trimming: 5 bases; J trimming: 1 base; junction bases outside the gene matches: 10. This CDR3 is CASSGTGTGSSYEQYF. In nucleotides, the CDR3 is TGTGCCAGTAGTGGTACTGGGACAGGAAGTTCCTACGAGCAGTACTTC.

The chain links TRBV28 to TRBJ2-7; D remains ambiguous. Trimming removed 6 bases from V and 3 bases from J, with 15 bases in between. Germline loops: CDR1 MDHEN, CDR2 SYDVKM. This CDR3 spans 14 amino acids. CDR3 region: CASSILSPYYEQYF. CDR3 in DNA: TGTGCCAGCAGCATACTATCACCCTACTACGAGCAGTACTTC. Together with reference TRBV28 and TRBJ2-7, the CDR3 gives the full variable domain: DVKVTQSSRYLVKRTGEKVFLECVQDMDHENMFWYRQDPGLGLRLIYFSYDVKMKEKGDIPEGYSVSREKKERFSLILESASTNQTSMYLCASSILSPYYEQYFGPGTRLTVT.

The rearrangement uses TRBV19 and TRBJ1-2; TRBD1 aligns across 9 bases. CDR3 length: 14 residues. Germline V lookup: CDR1 LNHDA, CDR2 SQIVND (reference sequence). V lost 3 bases, J lost 5 bases, and 4 bases stayed unmatched. The DNA of the CDR3 is TGTGCCAGTAGTATCACCGGGACAGGGTATGGCTACACCTTC. This gives the protein CASSITGTGYGYTF.

The genes are TRBV9 and TRBJ2-3; D not resolved. The germline V gene encodes CDR1 SGDLS and CDR2 YYNGEE. Trimming left V 2 bases short and J 1 base short, with 14 bases between. The CDR3 is made up of 16 amino acids. The CDR3 bases are TGTGCCAGCAGCGTTGGCCTTTTGGCTGGCACAGATACGCAGTATTTT. Its translation: CASSVGLLAGTDTQYF.

The chain combines TRBV6-5 with TRBJ2-1; TRBD1 matches at 7 bases. CDR1 and CDR2 from the germline V gene are MNHEY and SVGAGI. J was trimmed by 1 base and V by 6 bases; bases with no gene match: 6. The CDR3 spans 15 residues. This CDR3 reads CASRAPGGSYNEQFF. CDR3 nucleotide sequence: TGTGCCAGCAGAGCCCCAGGGGGTTCCTACAATGAGCAGTTCTTC.

J is TRBJ1-4 and V is TRBV7-2; D possibly corresponds to TRBD1 (6 bases). V lost 1 base and J lost 8, with 8 bases in between. This CDR3 has 13 residues. In germline, CDR1 is SGHTA, CDR2 FQGNSA. The CDR3, as DNA: TGTGCCAGCAGCTTAGGGCAGGGGGAAAAACTGTTTTTT. Translating gives CASSLGQGEKLFF.

The chain links TRBV9 to TRBJ2-3; 8 nucleotides agree with TRBD1. V shed 4 bases and J 3 bases; nucleotides not matched to a gene: 4. This CDR3 comprises 14 residues. Germline CDR1 SGDLS, CDR2 YYNGEE. The CDR3 protein is CASSPRTGTDTQYF. The CDR3 DNA is TGTGCCAGCAGCCCACGGACAGGGACAGATACGCAGTATTTT.

The chain is built from TRBV2 and TRBJ2-5, with 7 bases identical to TRBD2. Germline loops: CDR1 SNHLY, CDR2 FYNNEI. After removal of 4 bases from V and 4 bases from J, the junction contained 12 bases not matched to a gene. The CDR3 sequence is 16 residues long. CDR3 DNA: TGTGCCAGCAGTGTGTCAGCGGGGAGGCTTTCAGAGACCCAGTACTTC. Amino acids: CASSVSAGRLSETQYF. The full variable domain, completed using reference TRBV2 and TRBJ2-5, is EPEVTQTPSHQVTQMGQEVILRCVPISNHLYFYWYRQILGQKVEFLVSFYNNEISEKSEIFDDQFSVERPDGSNFTLKIRSTKLEDSAMYFCASSVSAGRLSETQYFGPGTRLLVL.

The rearrangement links TRBV5-4 to TRBJ2-7; 10 bases map to TRBD2. CDR3 size: 17 residues. Looked up from germline, CDR1 is SGHNT and CDR2 is YYREEE (reference sequence). Trimming cost V 1 base and J 6 bases; bases outside gene matches: 13. The CDR3 reads CASSLFGLAGVQSEQYF. The CDR3 coding sequence is TGTGCCAGCAGCTTGTTTGGGCTAGCGGGAGTCCAAAGCGAGCAGTACTTC.